This T cell receptor beta chain emerged from a study of preoperative IRX-2 immunotherapy in early breast cancer. On this clone itself: In the same sample, other DNA sequences code for this CDR3.

Sample treatment: preoperative locoregional IRX-2 cytokine immunotherapy. Samples came from a phase Ib trial of preoperative locoregional IRX-2 cytokine immunotherapy. The germline V gene has CDR1 MNHNS and CDR2 SASEGT. V gave up 6 bases and J gave up 4 bases, with 12 bases separating them. CDR3 length: 13 amino acids. TCRdb's table, derived via immunoSEQ multiplex PCR, lists solely in-frame clones and lacks some. In the table there are 43,000 or so clones, about 95% of which are singletons. The chain couples TRBV6-1 to TRBJ1-1, with D perhaps matching TRBD1 (5 bases). This clonotype was obtained from a human donor with breast cancer. The sample in question was tumor tissue, obtained after IRX-2 immunotherapy. DNA of the CDR3: TGTGCCAGCAGAGGATTTCAGGGCACTGAAGCTTTCTTT. Translation: CASRGFQGTEAFF.